The sample holds one count of the clone carrying this T cell receptor beta chain. Antigen specificity is unknown. The donors belonged to the roughly 130-subject validation cohort, separate from the roughly 650-subject first cohort. The CDR3 has 15 amino acids. The V and J ends lost 7 bases and 4 bases respectively, with 16 bases between them. Germline V gives CDR1 LNHDA, CDR2 SQIVND (reference sequence). Data came from immunoSEQ multiplex PCR; TCRdb stores just in-frame clones and leaves some out. The table has tens of thousands of clones, more than 75% seen once. The data were obtained in a study of cytomegalovirus exposure and HLA in healthy donors. Study-level results: The CMV antigen specificity of a few CMV-associated chains was confirmed through in vitro analysis. It was found in a later analysis that first-cohort TCR clusters tended to co-occur in the 100 to 150 validation repertoires.

The specimen was PBMCs. V and J are TRBV19 and TRBJ1-4; the D is unclear. The receptor was derived from a man aged 25 to 40 in good health and CMV-seronegative. CDR3 nucleotide sequence: TGTGCCAGTAAAGCAGCGGCGGACTATAATGAAAAACTGTTTTTT. Encoded protein: CASKAAADYNEKLFF.